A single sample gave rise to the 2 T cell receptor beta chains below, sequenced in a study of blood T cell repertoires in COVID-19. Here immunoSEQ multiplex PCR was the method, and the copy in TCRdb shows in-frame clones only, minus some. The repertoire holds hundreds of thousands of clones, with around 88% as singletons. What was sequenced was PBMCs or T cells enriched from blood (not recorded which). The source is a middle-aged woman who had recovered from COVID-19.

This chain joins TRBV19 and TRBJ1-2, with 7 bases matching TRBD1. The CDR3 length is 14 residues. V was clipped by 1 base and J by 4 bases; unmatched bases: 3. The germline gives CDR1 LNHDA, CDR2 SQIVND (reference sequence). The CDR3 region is CASSIVGTVYGYTF. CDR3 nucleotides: TGTGCCAGTAGTATAGTTGGGACAGTCTATGGCTACACCTTC.

CDR3 sequence (DNA): TGTGCCAGCAGCTCCGGTTGGGCAGGGGCCTACGAGCAGTACTTC. Translation gives CASSSGWAGAYEQYF. The chain couples TRBV7-2 to TRBJ2-7; a weak D match, TRBD1 (6 bases). Germline CDR1 SGHTA, CDR2 FQGNSA. There are 15 residues in the CDR3. The V end was cut by 4 bases, the J end by 2 bases, with 15 bases between.